This TCR beta chain came from a study of cytomegalovirus exposure and HLA in healthy donors. Trimming cost V 10 bases and J 0 bases; bases outside gene matches: 6. This CDR3 has 13 amino acids. Germline V gene lookup returns CDR1 ENHRY and CDR2 SYGVKD. PCR involved 60 Vbeta and 13 Jbeta primers. Produced via immunoSEQ multiplex PCR; TCRdb's table is partial and in-frame only. Among 210,000 or so clones listed, about 84% were seen once. The sequencing input was PBMCs. The receptor was isolated from a human donor in good health. The chain links TRBV10-3 to TRBJ2-7, with 7 bases lining up with TRBD1. The CDR3 here is CATRDSDSYEQYF. The CDR3 bases are TGTGCCACTAGGGACAGCGACTCCTACGAGCAGTACTTC.